The 16 T cell receptor beta chains given below trace back to one sample, sequenced in a study of metastatic and nonmetastatic thyroid tumors. Among the patients, none had received any treatment before thyroid surgery. TCRdb ran MiXCR on the PCR reads. There are roughly 38,000 clones in the sample; approximately 19% occur only once, and 15% to 20% lies in the top ten. Material for sequencing was blood. These receptors were obtained from a female donor with papillary thyroid cancer or a benign thyroid nodule (not recorded which). Some clones in this sample may be carry-over from other donors' samples.

This clone showed up just a few times. The gene calls are TRBV2 and TRBJ2-5; D possibly corresponds to TRBD2 (6 bases). The germline V gene has CDR1 SNHLY and CDR2 FYNNEI. V was clipped by 7 bases and J by 5 bases, with 11 bases between them. This CDR3 spans 12 amino acids. The CDR3 protein is CASIREEETQYF. CDR3 nucleotide sequence: TGTGCCAGCATTAGGGAGGAGGAGACCCAGTACTTC.

This clone was observed many times. The chain employs TRBV29-1 and TRBJ2-1; TRBD2 matches 8 bases. Germline V lookup: CDR1 SQVTM, CDR2 ANQGSEA. V lost 6 bases, J lost 7 bases, and 11 bases stayed unmatched. This CDR3 region has 14 residues. The CDR3 reads CSVYSGTRRNEQFF. In nucleotides, the CDR3 is TGCAGCGTATACTCCGGGACTAGACGAAATGAGCAGTTCTTC.

This rearrangement joins TRBV6-1 to TRBJ2-3, with D possibly TRBD1 on 6 matching bases. Trimming removed 3 bases from V and 15 bases from J, with 25 bases in between. CDR1 and CDR2 from the germline V gene are MNHNS and SASEGT. This CDR3 contains 15 residues. CDR3 DNA: TGTGCCAGCAGTGACCTAGCACGAAGGACAGATATGCATTATTTT. Its translation is CASSDLARRTDMHYF.

This clone showed up many times. The chain couples TRBV2 to TRBJ1-5; 9 nucleotides agree with TRBD1. This CDR3 spans 15 amino acids. Trimming removed 6 bases from V and 4 bases from J; junction bases left unmatched: 7. In germline, CDR1 is SNHLY, CDR2 FYNNEI. CDR3: CASSLRTGENQPQHF. In DNA form, the CDR3 reads TGTGCCAGCAGCTTGAGGACAGGGGAAAATCAGCCCCAGCATTTT.

This clone appeared a few times. A read error is likely, as this CDR3 ends without the conserved phenylalanine or tryptophan. This rearrangement joins TRBV27 to TRBJ1-1; D call uncertain. Germline V CDR1 and CDR2: MNHEY, SMNVEV (reference sequence). The V gene lost 2 bases and the J gene lost 5 bases, with 15 bases spanning the gap. This CDR3 is built from 15 residues. The CDR3 bases are TGTGCCAGCAGTTTAATTGGAGAGCCGAAAACTGAAGCTTTCTCT. This encodes CASSLIGEPKTEAFS.

This clone has ten or more counts. The chain recombines TRBV28 with TRBJ2-1; 11 bases agree with TRBD2. The V gene end was trimmed by 0 bases and the J gene end by 9 bases; junction bases not matched to a gene: 4. The CDR3 spans 15 residues. Per germline, CDR1 MDHEN and CDR2 SYDVKM. This CDR3 is CASSLWASGRIEQFF. In DNA form, the CDR3 reads TGTGCCAGCAGTTTATGGGCTAGCGGGAGGATTGAGCAGTTCTTC.

This clone was recorded at least ten times. The chain is built from TRBV30 and TRBJ2-7; the D gene is possibly TRBD2 (6 bases). The germline gives CDR1 GTSNPN, CDR2 SVGIG (reference sequence). There are 15 residues in the CDR3. V was shortened by 0 bases and J by 7 bases, with 19 bases between the two germline ends. In DNA, the CDR3 is TGTGCCTGGAGTGTATTAGGAGGACTAAAACGGGAGCAGTACTTC. Amino acid sequence: CAWSVLGGLKREQYF.

Many counts were recorded for this clone. The chain joins TRBV10-3 to TRBJ2-3, with 7 bases that match TRBD2. Germline V gene lookup returns CDR1 ENHRY and CDR2 SYGVKD. This CDR3 has 14 amino acids. V lost 3 bases, J lost 1 base, and 1 base stayed unmatched. In DNA form, the CDR3 reads TGTGCCATCAGTGACCGGGAGGGCACAGATACGCAGTATTTT. It is translated as CAISDREGTDTQYF.

This clone was observed many times. This may arise from a read error, as a much more abundant clone is one base away. Other nucleotide sequences in the sample specify the same CDR3. CDR3 amino acids: CASSYEGPGTQYF. The CDR3 DNA reads TGCGCCAGCAGTTATGAGGGGCCCGGGACCCAGTACTTC. The genes are TRBV2 and TRBJ2-5; D is perhaps TRBD1 or TRBD2 (5 bases each). Germline assignment: CDR1 SNHLY and CDR2 FYNNEI. CDR3 length: 13 residues. The complete variable domain, with remaining parts taken from reference TRBV2 and TRBJ2-5, reads EPEVTQTPSHQVTQMGQEVILRCVPISNHLYFYWYRQILGQKVEFLVSFYNNEISEKSEIFDDQFSVERPDGSNFTLKIRSTKLEDSAMYFCASSYEGPGTQYFGPGTRLLVL.

This clone was counted only a few times. Sequence at one end of the junction differs from germline and may be a read error. The chain recombines TRBV2 with TRBJ2-7; D might be TRBD2 (5 bases). Looked up from germline, CDR1 is SNHLY and CDR2 is FYNNEI. This CDR3 comprises 11 residues. CDR3 bases: TGTGCCAACAGTCCGGGGTCCGAGCAGTACTTC. Translated, it gives CANSPGSEQYF.

In this sample, this clone turned up many times. The chain uses TRBV28 and TRBJ2-6; TRBD1 matches 9 bases. J was trimmed by 3 bases and V by 7 bases; bases with no gene match: 4. Germline CDR1 MDHEN, CDR2 SYDVKM. The CDR3 runs to 15 residues. CDR3 coding DNA: TGTGCCAGCACAACAGGGGGCAATGGGGCCAACGTCCTGACTTTC. It codes for CASTTGGNGANVLTF.

CDR3 protein: CASSLEKGTGVEGYTF. CDR3 nucleotide sequence: TGTGCCAGCAGCTTAGAGAAAGGGACAGGGGTGGAGGGCTACACCTTC. The rearrangement joins TRBV7-8 to TRBJ1-2, with TRBD1 matching over 10 bases. There are 16 residues in the CDR3. The V gene's germline CDR1 is SGHVS and CDR2 FQNEAQ. V was pared by 1 base and J by 8 bases, with 10 bases of the junction left unmatched. The full variable domain, rest sourced from reference TRBV7-8 and TRBJ1-2, is GAGVSQSPRYKVAKRGQDVALRCDPISGHVSLFWYQQALGQGPEFLTYFQNEAQLDKSGLPSDRFFAERPEGSVSTLKIQRTQQEDSAVYLCASSLEKGTGVEGYTFGSGTRLTVV.

Note on this clone: One junction end disagrees with the germline gene, perhaps due to a read error. The gene calls are TRBV2 and TRBJ2-7; the D is unclear. Germline CDR1 and CDR2: SNHLY and FYNNEI. The CDR3 is 14 residues long. This CDR3 reads CASRVRSVTYEQYF. The CDR3 DNA is TGTGCCAGCAGGGTGCGCTCAGTAACCTACGAGCAGTACTTT.

This clone was observed many times. The CDR3 loop is CSAPPGLKNIKLAKNIQYF. CDR3 DNA: TGCAGTGCTCCCCCGGGACTAAAGAATATAAAACTAGCCAAAAACATTCAGTACTTC. The V and J genes are TRBV20-1 and TRBJ2-4, with TRBD2 matching over 7 bases. The germline CDR1 and CDR2 sequences are DFQATT and SNEGSKA (reference sequence). This CDR3 is 19 amino acids long. J lost 0 bases, V lost 5 bases, and 19 bases had no gene match.

For this clone: A much larger clone lies a single base off, so this may be a read error. V and J are TRBV4-3 and TRBJ2-1; D remains ambiguous. Trimming cost V 0 bases and J 13 bases, with 10 bases left between them. Per the germline V gene, CDR1 is LGHNA and CDR2 is YSLEER. CDR3 length: 12 residues. The CDR3 spells CASSQDSGLQFF. The CDR3, as DNA: TGCGCCAGCAGCCAAGATTCGGGCCTTCAGTTCTTC.

Ten or more counts support this clone. The chain uses TRBV28 and TRBJ1-1; D is unclear. V was cut by 7 bases and J by 2 bases, with 14 bases left in between. Germline CDR1 is MDHEN and CDR2 is SYDVKM. This CDR3 is 14 amino acids long. CDR3 bases: TGTGCCAGCAAGGAGGCCGGACCCAACACTGAAGCTTTCTTT. It translates to CASKEAGPNTEAFF.